Given below is one T cell receptor (beta chain) in context. The V gene lost 5 bases and the J gene lost 5 bases, with 11 bases spanning the gap. The V gene's germline CDR1 is MNHEY and CDR2 SVGAGI. The CDR3 has 13 residues. Original methodology: Nucleated cell number was recorded as an estimate derived from reference gene primer amplification. TCRdb's table, derived via immunoSEQ multiplex PCR, lists solely in-frame clones and lacks some. That table supplies the V and J calls and clone size; D and trimming were determined from the DNA. This sample has 150,000 to 200,000 clones; roughly four fifths occur once, and the top ten carry about 10%. This sample is part of a study of blood T cell repertoires in COVID-19. Among Cohort 3 donors, those recovered had two negative PCRs, clearance, or symptom resolution.

The genes are TRBV6-5 and TRBJ2-3; D remains unclear. The sequencing sample was made of PBMCs or T cells enriched from blood (not recorded which). The receptor comes from a man aged 50 or older who had recovered from COVID-19. Here the CDR3 reads CASSPLTGDTQYF. In DNA, the CDR3 is TGTGCCAGCAGTCCCCTGACGGGAGATACGCAGTATTTT.